This T cell receptor beta chain is from a study of T-cell memory formation after mild COVID-19. Findings and limits, study-wide: Shrinking CD4+ clones resided mostly in CM and EM, and CD8+ ones in EMRA. Day 15 to 85 contracting clones showed balanced CD4/CD8; day 15 to 37 expanders favored CD4+.

This clonotype was counted only a few times. What it recognizes is unknown. The authors produced TCR alpha and TCR beta cDNA libraries with sample barcodes and UMIs by 5'RACE using constant-segment primers. TCRdb processed the 5' RACE reads anew with MiXCR; each CDR3 protein has one entry. The table lists fewer than 150,000 distinct CDR3 sequences, about 6% of them singletons, with roughly 2% in the top ten. This clonotype was obtained from an adult woman who had mild COVID-19 (a few samples of this study predate the infection). Cell type and time point are not known. The sequenced sample consisted of PBMCs or a T cell subset sorted from them (not recorded which).

CDR3 coding DNA: TGCAGCGTTGTAAGACGGATGAACACTGAAGCTTTCTTT. Amino acids: CSVVRRMNTEAFF. V gene TRBV29-1 combines with J gene TRBJ1-1, with D uncertain. The germline gives CDR1 SQVTM, CDR2 ANQGSEA. The V end was cut by 4 bases, the J end by 0 bases, with 9 bases between. The CDR3 is 13 amino acids. Based on the CDR3 plus reference TRBV29-1 and TRBJ1-1, the full variable domain is SAVISQKPSRDICQRGTSLTIQCQVDSQVTMMFWYRQQPGQSLTLIATANQGSEATYESGFVIDKFPISRPNLTFSTLTVSNMSPEDSSIYLCSVVRRMNTEAFFGQGTRLTVV.